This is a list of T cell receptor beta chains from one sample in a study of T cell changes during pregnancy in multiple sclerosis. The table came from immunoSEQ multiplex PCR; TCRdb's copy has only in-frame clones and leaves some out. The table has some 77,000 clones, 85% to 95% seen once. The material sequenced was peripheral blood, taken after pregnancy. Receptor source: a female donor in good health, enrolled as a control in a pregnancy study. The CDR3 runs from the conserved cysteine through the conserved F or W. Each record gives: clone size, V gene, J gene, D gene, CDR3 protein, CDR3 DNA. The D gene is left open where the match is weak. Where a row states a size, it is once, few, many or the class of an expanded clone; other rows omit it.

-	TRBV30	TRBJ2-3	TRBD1	CAWSAGQGHDTQYF	TGTGCCTGGAGTGCGGGACAGGGTCACGATACGCAGTATTTT
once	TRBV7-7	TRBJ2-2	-	CASSAQDTGELFF	TGTGCTAGCAGCGCCCAGGACACCGGGGAGCTGTTTTTT
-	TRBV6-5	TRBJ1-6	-	CASWESGSPLHF	TGTGCCAGCTGGGAGAGCGGCTCACCCCTCCACTTT
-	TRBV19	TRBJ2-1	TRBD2	CASSRAGTSGKVNEQFF	TGTGCCAGTAGTAGGGCCGGGACTAGCGGGAAGGTCAATGAGCAGTTCTTC
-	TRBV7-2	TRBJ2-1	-	CASSLRPTSIEQFF	TGTGCCAGCAGCTTAAGGCCAACTAGCATTGAGCAGTTCTTC
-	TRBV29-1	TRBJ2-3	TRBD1	CSVELPGGETDTQYF	TGCAGCGTTGAACTGCCAGGGGGCGAGACAGATACGCAGTATTTT
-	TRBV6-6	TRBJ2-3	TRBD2	CASWDYPDTQYF	TGTGCCAGCTGGGACTATCCGGATACGCAGTATTTT
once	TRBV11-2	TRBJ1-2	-	CASSLGQNYGYTF	TGTGCCAGCAGCTTAGGACAGAACTATGGCTACACCTTC
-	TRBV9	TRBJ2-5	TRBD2	CASSVQRESETQYF	TGTGCCAGCAGCGTACAGCGGGAGTCAGAGACCCAGTACTTC
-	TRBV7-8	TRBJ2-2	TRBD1	CASRRQGSGELFF	TGTGCCAGCAGGAGACAGGGCTCCGGGGAGCTGTTTTTT
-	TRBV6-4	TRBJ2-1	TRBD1	CASSLSGQGFSSYNEQFF	TGTGCCAGCAGCCTGTCGGGACAGGGGTTTTCGTCCTACAATGAGCAGTTCTTC
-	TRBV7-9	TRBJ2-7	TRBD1	CASSLGQGVNEQYF	TGTGCCAGCAGCTTAGGGCAGGGGGTCAACGAGCAGTACTTC
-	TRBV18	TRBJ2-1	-	CASSPVGRGEQFF	TGTGCCAGCTCACCGGTAGGGAGAGGGGAGCAGTTCTTC
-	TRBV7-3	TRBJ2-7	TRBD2	CASSPSTGGGYEQYF	TGTGCCAGCAGCCCTAGTACGGGGGGAGGCTACGAGCAGTACTTC
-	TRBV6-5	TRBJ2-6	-	CATRSEGAGANVLTF	TGTGCCACCAGATCAGAAGGGGCTGGGGCCAACGTCCTGACTTTC
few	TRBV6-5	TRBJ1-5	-	CASSLNRGSNQPQHF	TGTGCCAGCAGTCTCAATCGCGGGAGCAATCAGCCCCAGCATTTT
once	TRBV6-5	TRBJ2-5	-	CASSSRETQYF	TGTGCCAGCAGTTCTCGAGAGACCCAGTACTTC
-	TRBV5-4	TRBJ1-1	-	CASSLAGFTEAFF	TGTGCCAGCAGCTTGGCGGGGTTCACTGAAGCTTTCTTT
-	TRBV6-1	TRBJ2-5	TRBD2	CASNLLAGQETQYF	TGTGCCAGCAACCTACTAGCGGGCCAAGAGACCCAGTACTTC
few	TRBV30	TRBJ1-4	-	CAWSSDRSNEKLFF	TGTGCCTGGAGTTCGGACAGATCAAATGAAAAACTGTTTTTT
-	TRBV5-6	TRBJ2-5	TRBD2	CASSGGLAYQETQYF	TGTGCCAGCAGCGGAGGACTAGCTTACCAAGAGACCCAGTACTTC
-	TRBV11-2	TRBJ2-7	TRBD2	CASSRERESYEQYF	TGTGCCAGCAGCCGGGAGCGGGAGTCCTACGAGCAGTACTTC
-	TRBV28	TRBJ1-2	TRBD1	CASFNQGAFGYTF	TGTGCCAGCTTCAACCAGGGGGCCTTTGGCTACACCTTC
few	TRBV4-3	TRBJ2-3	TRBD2	CASSPGGGSDTQYF	TGCGCCAGCAGCCCGGGGGGAGGGTCAGATACGCAGTATTTT
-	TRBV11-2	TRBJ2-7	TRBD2	CASSPLIRTSDYEQYF	TGTGCCAGCAGCCCCCTTATAAGGACTAGCGACTACGAGCAGTACTTC
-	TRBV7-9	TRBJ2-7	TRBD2	CASSLGLAGSYEQYF	TGTGCCAGCAGCTTAGGACTAGCGGGGTCCTACGAGCAGTACTTC
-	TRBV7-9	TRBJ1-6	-	CASSSEGDSPLHF	TGTGCCAGCAGCTCTGAGGGGGATTCACCCCTCCACTTT
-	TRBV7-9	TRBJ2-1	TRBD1	CASSLGQGIYNEQFF	TGTGCCAGCAGCTTAGGACAGGGCATTTACAATGAGCAGTTCTTC
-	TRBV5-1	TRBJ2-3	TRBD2	CASSPKLAVRTDTQYF	TGCGCCAGCAGCCCAAAACTAGCGGTCCGCACAGATACGCAGTATTTT
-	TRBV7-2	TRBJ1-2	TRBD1	CASSSDRDYNYGYTF	TGTGCCAGCAGCTCGGACAGGGACTACAACTATGGCTACACCTTC
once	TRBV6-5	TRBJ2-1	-	CASSYNNYPGNEQFF	TGTGCCAGCAGTTACAATAACTACCCGGGGAATGAGCAGTTCTTC
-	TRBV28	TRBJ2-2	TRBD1	CASRPTGVTGELFF	TGTGCCAGCAGACCGACAGGGGTAACCGGGGAGCTGTTTTTT
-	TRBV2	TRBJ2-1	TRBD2	CASRPTSGGAYLVGEQFF	TGTGCCAGCAGGCCTACTAGCGGGGGGGCCTATCTAGTAGGTGAGCAGTTCTTC
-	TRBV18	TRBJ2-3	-	CASSLGAADTQYF	TGTGCCAGCTCACTTGGAGCCGCTGATACGCAGTATTTT
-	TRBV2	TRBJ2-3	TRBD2	CASSETAGADTQYF	TGTGCCAGCAGTGAAACAGCGGGAGCGGATACGCAGTATTTT
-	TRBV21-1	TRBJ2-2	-	CASSKFQRVNTGELFF	TGTGCCAGCAGCAAATTCCAGCGGGTAAACACCGGGGAGCTGTTTTTT
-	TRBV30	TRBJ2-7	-	CAWSVLDPYEQYF	TGTGCCTGGAGTGTCCTAGACCCCTACGAGCAGTACTTC
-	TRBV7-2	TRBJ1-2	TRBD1	CASSSGQGALSLYGYTF	TGTGCCAGCAGCTCAGGACAGGGGGCACTTTCTCTTTATGGCTACACCTTC
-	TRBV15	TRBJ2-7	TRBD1	CATSRWTGQQYF	TGTGCCACCAGCAGATGGACAGGCCAGCAGTACTTC
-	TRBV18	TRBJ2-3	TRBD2	CASSPGLADDTQYF	TGTGCCAGCTCACCAGGACTAGCGGACGATACGCAGTATTTT
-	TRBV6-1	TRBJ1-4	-	CASRRISSAWEKLFF	TGTGCCAGCAGGAGGATAAGCTCGGCTTGGGAAAAACTGTTTTTT